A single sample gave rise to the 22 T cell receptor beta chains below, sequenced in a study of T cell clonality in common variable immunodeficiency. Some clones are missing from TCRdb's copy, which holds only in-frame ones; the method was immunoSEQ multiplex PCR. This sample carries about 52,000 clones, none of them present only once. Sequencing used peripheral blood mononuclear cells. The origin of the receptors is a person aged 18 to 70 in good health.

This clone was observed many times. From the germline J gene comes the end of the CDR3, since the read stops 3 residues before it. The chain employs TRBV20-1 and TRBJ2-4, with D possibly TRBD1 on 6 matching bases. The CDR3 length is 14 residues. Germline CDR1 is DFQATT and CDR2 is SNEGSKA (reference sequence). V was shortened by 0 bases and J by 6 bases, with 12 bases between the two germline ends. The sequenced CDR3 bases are TGCAGTGCTAGAGAACCAACAGGGTTAAACATT. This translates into CSAREPTGLNI. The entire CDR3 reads CSAREPTGLNIQYF.

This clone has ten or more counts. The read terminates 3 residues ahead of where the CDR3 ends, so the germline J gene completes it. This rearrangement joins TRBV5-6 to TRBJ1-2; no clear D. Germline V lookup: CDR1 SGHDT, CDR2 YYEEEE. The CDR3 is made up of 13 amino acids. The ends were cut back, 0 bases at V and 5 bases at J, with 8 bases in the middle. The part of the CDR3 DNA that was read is TGTGCCAGCAGCTTGGTTAGGGTGTATGGC. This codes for CASSLVRVYG. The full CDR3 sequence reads CASSLVRVYGYTF.

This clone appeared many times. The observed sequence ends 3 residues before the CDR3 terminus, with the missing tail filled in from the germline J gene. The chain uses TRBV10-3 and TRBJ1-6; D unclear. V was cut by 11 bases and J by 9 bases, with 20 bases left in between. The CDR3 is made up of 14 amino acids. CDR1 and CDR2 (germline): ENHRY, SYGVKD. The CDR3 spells CAAPLEYLGSPLHF. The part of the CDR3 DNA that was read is TGTGCCGCCCCATTGGAGTATCTAGGTTCACCC.

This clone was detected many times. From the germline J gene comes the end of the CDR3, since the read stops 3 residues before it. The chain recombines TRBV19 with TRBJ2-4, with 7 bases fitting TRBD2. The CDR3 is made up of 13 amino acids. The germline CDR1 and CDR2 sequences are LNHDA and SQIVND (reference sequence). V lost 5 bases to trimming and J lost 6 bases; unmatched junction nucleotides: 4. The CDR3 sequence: CASSAASGNIQYF. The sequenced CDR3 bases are TGTGCCAGTAGTGCGGCTAGCGGAAACATT.

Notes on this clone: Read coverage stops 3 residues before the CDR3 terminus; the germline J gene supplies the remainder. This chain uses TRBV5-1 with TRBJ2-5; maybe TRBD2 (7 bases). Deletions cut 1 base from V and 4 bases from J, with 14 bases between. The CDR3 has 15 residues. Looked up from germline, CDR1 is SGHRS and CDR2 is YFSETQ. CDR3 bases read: TGCGCCAGCAGCTTGAGGGGGGGCTCGGGAGAGACC. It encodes CASSLRGGSGET. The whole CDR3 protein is CASSLRGGSGETQYF.

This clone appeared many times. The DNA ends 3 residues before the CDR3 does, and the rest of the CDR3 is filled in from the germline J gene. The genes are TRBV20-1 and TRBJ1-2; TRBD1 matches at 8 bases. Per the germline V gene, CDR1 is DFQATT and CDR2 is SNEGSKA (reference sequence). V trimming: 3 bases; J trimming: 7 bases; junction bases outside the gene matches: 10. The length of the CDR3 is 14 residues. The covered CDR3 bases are TGCAGTGCTAGGAACAGGGGGAGGTCGGCTGGC. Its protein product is CSARNRGRSAG. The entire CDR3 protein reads CSARNRGRSAGYTF.

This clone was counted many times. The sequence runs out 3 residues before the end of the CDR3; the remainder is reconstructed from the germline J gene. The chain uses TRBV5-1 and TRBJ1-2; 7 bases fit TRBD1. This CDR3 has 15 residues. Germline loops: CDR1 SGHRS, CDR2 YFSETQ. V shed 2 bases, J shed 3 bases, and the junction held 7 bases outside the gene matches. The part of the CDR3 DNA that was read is TGCGCCAGCAGCTTACAGGGGCGCCCCGACTATGGC. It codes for CASSLQGRPDYG. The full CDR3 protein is CASSLQGRPDYGYTF.

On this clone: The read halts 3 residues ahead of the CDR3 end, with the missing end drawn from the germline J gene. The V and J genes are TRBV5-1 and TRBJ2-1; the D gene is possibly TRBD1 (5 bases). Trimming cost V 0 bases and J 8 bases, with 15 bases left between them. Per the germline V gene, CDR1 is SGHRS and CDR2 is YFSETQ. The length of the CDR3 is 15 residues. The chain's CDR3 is CASSLGQSIGDEQFF. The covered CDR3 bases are TGCGCCAGCAGCTTGGGACAGTCCATTGGAGATGAG.

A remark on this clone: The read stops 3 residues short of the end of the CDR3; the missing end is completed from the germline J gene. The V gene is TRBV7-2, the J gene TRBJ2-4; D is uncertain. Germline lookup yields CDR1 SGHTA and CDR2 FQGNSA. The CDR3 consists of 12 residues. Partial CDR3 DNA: TGTGCCAGCAGCTTAGCTCCCTATGGT. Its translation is CASSLAPYG. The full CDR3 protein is CASSLAPYGQYF. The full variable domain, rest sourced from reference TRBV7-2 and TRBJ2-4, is GAGVSQSPSNKVTEKGKDVELRCDPISGHTALYWYRQSLGQGLEFLIYFQGNSAPDKSGLPSDRFSAERTGGSVSTLTIQRTQQEDSAVYLCASSLAPYGQYFGAGTRLSVL.

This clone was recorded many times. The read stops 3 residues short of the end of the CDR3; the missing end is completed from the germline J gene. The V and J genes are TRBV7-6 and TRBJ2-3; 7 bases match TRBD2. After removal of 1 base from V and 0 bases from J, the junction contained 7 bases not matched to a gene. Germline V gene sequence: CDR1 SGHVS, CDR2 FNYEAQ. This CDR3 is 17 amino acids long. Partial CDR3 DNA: TGTGCCAGCAGCTTAGAGCTAGCGGATGCTAGCACAGATACG. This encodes CASSLELADASTDT. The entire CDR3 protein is CASSLELADASTDTQYF.

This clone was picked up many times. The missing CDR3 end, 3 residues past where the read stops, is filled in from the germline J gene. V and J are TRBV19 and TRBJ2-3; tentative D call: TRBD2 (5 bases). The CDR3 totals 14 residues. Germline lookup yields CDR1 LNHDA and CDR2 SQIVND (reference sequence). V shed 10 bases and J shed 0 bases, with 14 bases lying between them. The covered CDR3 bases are TGTGCCATTAAGGACTCTTCCAGCACAGATACG. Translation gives CAIKDSSSTDT. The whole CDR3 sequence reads CAIKDSSSTDTQYF.

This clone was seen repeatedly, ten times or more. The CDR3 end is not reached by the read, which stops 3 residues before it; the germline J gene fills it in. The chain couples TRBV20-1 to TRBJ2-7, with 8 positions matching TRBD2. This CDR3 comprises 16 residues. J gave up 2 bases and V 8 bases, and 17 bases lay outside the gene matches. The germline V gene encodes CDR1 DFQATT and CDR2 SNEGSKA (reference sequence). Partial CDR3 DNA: TGCAGTACCCCTCCCCCGGGTCTAGCGGGTCCCTACGAG. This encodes CSTPPPGLAGPYE. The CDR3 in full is CSTPPPGLAGPYEQYF.

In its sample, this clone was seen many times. Here the CDR3 reads CASSYGGAEQETQYF. Incomplete CDR3 DNA: TGTGCCAGCAGTTACGGGGGGGCGGAACAAGAGACC. The chain recombines TRBV6-2 or TRBV6-3 with TRBJ2-5; weak D call: TRBD2 (7 bases). The CDR3 extends 3 residues past the end of the read, so its final part is completed from the germline J gene. V lost 2 bases and J 2 bases, leaving 12 bases between the germline ends. CDR1 is MNHEY and CDR2 is SVGEGT in the germline V gene. This CDR3 spans 15 amino acids.

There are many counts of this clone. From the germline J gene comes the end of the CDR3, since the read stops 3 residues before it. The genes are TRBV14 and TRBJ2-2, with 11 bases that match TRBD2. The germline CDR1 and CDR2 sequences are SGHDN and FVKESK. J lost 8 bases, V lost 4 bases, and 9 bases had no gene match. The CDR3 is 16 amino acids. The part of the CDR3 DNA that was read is TGTGCCAGCAGCCCAAGGGGACTAGCGGCGAAAGGGGAG. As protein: CASSPRGLAAKGE. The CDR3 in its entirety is CASSPRGLAAKGELFF.

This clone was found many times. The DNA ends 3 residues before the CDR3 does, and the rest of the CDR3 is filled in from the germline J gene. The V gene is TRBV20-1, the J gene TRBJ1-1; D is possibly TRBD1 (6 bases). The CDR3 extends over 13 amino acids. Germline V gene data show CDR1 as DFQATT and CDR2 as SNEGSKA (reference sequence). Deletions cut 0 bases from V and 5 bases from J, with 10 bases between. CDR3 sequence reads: CSARETRGTEAFF. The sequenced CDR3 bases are TGCAGTGCTAGAGAAACCAGGGGTACTGAA.

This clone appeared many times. CDR3: CSVGAGAEQFF. The sequenced CDR3 bases are TGCAGCGTTGGAGCGGGAGCTGAG. This chain connects TRBV29-1 to TRBJ2-1; the match to TRBD2 covers 8 bases. The sequenced fragment ends 3 residues before the CDR3 boundary, so the rest is inferred from the germline J gene. The J segment lost 9 bases and the V segment lost 4 bases, leaving 2 bases of the junction unmatched. The CDR3 contains 11 residues. Germline values: CDR1 SQVTM, CDR2 ANQGSEA.

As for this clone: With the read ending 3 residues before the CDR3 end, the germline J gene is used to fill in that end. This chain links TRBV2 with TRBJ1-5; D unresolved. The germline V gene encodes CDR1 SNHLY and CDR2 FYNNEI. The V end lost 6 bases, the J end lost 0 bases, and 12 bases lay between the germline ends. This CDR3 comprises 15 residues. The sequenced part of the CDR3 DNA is TGTGCCAGCAGGGAGGGTGGTAGTAGCAATCAGCCC. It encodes CASREGGSSNQP. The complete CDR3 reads CASREGGSSNQPQHF.

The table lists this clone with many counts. CDR3 amino acids: CASSTGQGGYGYTF. CDR3 bases read: TGTGCCAGTAGTACAGGACAGGGGGGCTATGGC. The chain combines TRBV19 with TRBJ1-2; 10 positions match TRBD1. The read stops 3 residues short of the end of the CDR3; the missing end is completed from the germline J gene. The CDR3 consists of 14 residues. Germline CDR1 reads LNHDA; CDR2 reads SQIVND (reference sequence). V was pared by 4 bases and J by 4 bases, with 3 bases of the junction left unmatched.

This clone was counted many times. The CDR3 is CSATGTANTGELFF. The part of the CDR3 DNA that was read is TGCAGTGCCACCGGGACAGCGAACACCGGGGAG. The rearrangement uses TRBV20-1 and TRBJ2-2; TRBD1 matches 7 bases. Read coverage stops 3 residues before the CDR3 terminus; the germline J gene supplies the remainder. Germline CDR1 is DFQATT and CDR2 is SNEGSKA (reference sequence). The V and J ends lost 6 bases and 0 bases, in that order; junction bases with no gene match: 4. The CDR3 runs 14 residues.

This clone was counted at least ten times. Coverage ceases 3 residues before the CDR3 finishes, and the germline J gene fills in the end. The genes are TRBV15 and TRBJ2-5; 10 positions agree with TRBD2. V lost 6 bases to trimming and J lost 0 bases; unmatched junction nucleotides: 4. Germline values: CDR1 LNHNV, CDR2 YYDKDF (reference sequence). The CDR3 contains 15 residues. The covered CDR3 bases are TGTGCCACCAGGACAGGGACTAGCGACCAAGAGACC. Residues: CATRTGTSDQET. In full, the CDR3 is CATRTGTSDQETQYF.

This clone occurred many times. CDR3 DNA, as far as it was read: TGCGCCAGCAGCTTGGACCCCGTGGGACAGGGGGCTACC. The encoded protein is CASSLDPVGQGAT. The complete CDR3 reads CASSLDPVGQGATQYF. The V call is TRBV5-1, the J call TRBJ2-5; TRBD1 agrees at 12 bases. The read halts 3 residues ahead of the CDR3 end, with the missing end drawn from the germline J gene. Germline V lookup: CDR1 SGHRS, CDR2 YFSETQ. CDR3 size: 16 residues.

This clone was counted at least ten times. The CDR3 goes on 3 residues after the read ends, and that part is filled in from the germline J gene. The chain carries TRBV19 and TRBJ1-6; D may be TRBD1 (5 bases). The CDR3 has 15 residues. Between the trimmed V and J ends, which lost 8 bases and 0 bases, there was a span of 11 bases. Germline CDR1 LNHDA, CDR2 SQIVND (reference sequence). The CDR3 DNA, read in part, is TGTGCCAGTGGAAAGGGGAGCTCCTATAATTCACCC. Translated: CASGKGSSYNSP. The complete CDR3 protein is CASGKGSSYNSPLHF.